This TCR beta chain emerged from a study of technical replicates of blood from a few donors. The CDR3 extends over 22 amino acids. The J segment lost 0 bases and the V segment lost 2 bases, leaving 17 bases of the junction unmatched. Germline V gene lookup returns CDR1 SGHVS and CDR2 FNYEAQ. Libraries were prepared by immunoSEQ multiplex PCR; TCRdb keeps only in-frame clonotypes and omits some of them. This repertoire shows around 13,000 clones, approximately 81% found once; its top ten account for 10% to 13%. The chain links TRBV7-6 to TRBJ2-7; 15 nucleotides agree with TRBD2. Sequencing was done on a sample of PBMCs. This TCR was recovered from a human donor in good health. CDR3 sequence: CASSLRANPGLAGGGGSYEQYF. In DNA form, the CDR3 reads TGTGCCAGCAGCTTAAGGGCCAATCCGGGACTAGCGGGAGGCGGGGGCTCCTACGAGCAGTACTTC.